These 20 T cell receptor beta chains were sequenced from one sample in a study of blood T cell repertoires in COVID-19. Here immunoSEQ multiplex PCR was the method, and the copy in TCRdb shows in-frame clones only, minus some. The sample contains about 92,000 clones, around 75% of which appear only once. Specimen: peripheral blood. The receptors stem from an elderly woman with active or convalescent COVID-19.

The J gene is TRBJ2-1, the V gene TRBV3-1 (or the pseudogene TRBV3-2); D is ambiguous. Germline CDR1 reads LGHDT; CDR2 reads YNNKEL (reference sequence). The CDR3 runs to 17 residues. V gave up 0 bases and J gave up 6 bases, with 18 bases separating them. In DNA form, the CDR3 reads TGTGCCAGCAGCCAAGATGGGTCGACTCATTTACCCAATGAGCAGTTCTTC. Translating gives CASSQDGSTHLPNEQFF.

The J gene is TRBJ2-7, the V gene TRBV28; maybe TRBD1 (6 bases). V dropped 4 bases and J dropped 5 bases, with 15 bases sitting between them. Germline CDR1 MDHEN, CDR2 SYDVKM. This CDR3 spans 14 amino acids. The CDR3 sequence: CASSSPWGPNEQYF. CDR3 coding DNA: TGTGCCAGCAGTTCCCCCTGGGGGCCCAACGAGCAGTACTTC.

The chain combines TRBV27 with TRBJ1-5, with TRBD1 matching 7 bases. V was pared by 0 bases and J by 2 bases, with 10 bases of the junction left unmatched. The CDR3 consists of 18 residues. Per germline, CDR1 MNHEY and CDR2 SMNVEV (reference sequence). CDR3: CASSLSLTGLRGNQPQHF. In nucleotides, the CDR3 is TGTGCCAGCAGTTTATCCCTGACAGGGCTTAGAGGCAATCAGCCCCAGCATTTT.

The chain links TRBV30 to TRBJ2-1; a weak D match, TRBD1 (5 bases). The CDR3 is 15 residues long. Germline V gives CDR1 GTSNPN, CDR2 SVGIG (reference sequence). Trimming pared 0 bases from V and 1 base from J, leaving 10 bases between. The CDR3 coding sequence is TGTGCCTGGAGTGTAAAGCCAGGGTCCTACAATGAGCAGTTCTTC. Residues: CAWSVKPGSYNEQFF.

The V call is TRBV7-9, the J call TRBJ1-2; 10 positions agree with TRBD1. The germline V gene has CDR1 SEHNR and CDR2 FQNEAQ (reference sequence). V dropped 4 bases and J dropped 8; count of bases not matched to a gene: 16. The CDR3 is 17 amino acids. The CDR3 sequence is CASSSREAGTGAGGYTF. CDR3 nucleotide sequence: TGTGCCAGCAGCTCCAGGGAAGCCGGGACAGGGGCAGGAGGCTACACCTTC.

This chain uses TRBV4-3 with TRBJ2-7; TRBD1 matches 8 bases. V was pared by 1 base and J by 4 bases, with 3 bases of the junction left unmatched. The CDR3 has 14 residues. Per germline, CDR1 LGHNA and CDR2 YSLEER. The chain's CDR3 is CASSQGTGRYEQYF. CDR3 coding DNA: TGCGCCAGCAGCCAAGGGACAGGGCGTTACGAGCAGTACTTC.

This clone was detected a few times. Other DNA sequences in the sample encode the same CDR3. The J gene is TRBJ2-2, the V gene TRBV5-1; TRBD1 is a possible D gene (5 bases). CDR1 is SGHRS, CDR2 YFSETQ, per germline. This CDR3 is 15 amino acids long. V was clipped by 2 bases and J by 0 bases, with 8 bases between them. The CDR3 DNA reads TGCGCCAGCAGCTTAGGGGCAGCGAACACCGGGGAGCTGTTTTTT. Its protein is CASSLGAANTGELFF. Complete variable domain (other parts from reference TRBV5-1 and TRBJ2-2): KAGVTQTPRYLIKTRGQQVTLSCSPISGHRSVSWYQQTPGQGLQFLFEYFSETQRNKGNFPGRFSGRQFSNSRSEMNVSTLELGDSALYLCASSLGAANTGELFFGEGSRLTVL.

This clone was recorded a few times. The rearrangement links TRBV10-3 to TRBJ2-5; 9 nucleotides line up with TRBD2. Germline lookup yields CDR1 ENHRY and CDR2 SYGVKD. The CDR3 loop spans 17 amino acids. J gave up 2 bases and V 4 bases, and 11 bases lay outside the gene matches. CDR3: CAISGGLARGGQETQYF. The CDR3 DNA reads TGTGCCATCAGTGGGGGACTAGCCAGAGGAGGACAAGAGACCCAGTACTTC.

The chain uses TRBV2 and TRBJ2-7; D unresolved. The CDR3 extends over 12 amino acids. Germline V CDR1 and CDR2: SNHLY, FYNNEI. V lost 5 bases to trimming and J lost 7 bases, with 12 bases between them. CDR3 in DNA: TGTGCCAGCAGTTCCGCTACGATAGAGCAGTACTTC. Protein product: CASSSATIEQYF.

This chain links TRBV5-1 with TRBJ2-1; D gene unclear. This CDR3 has 14 amino acids. From germline, CDR1 is SGHRS and CDR2 YFSETQ. Trimming took off 0 bases at V and 3 bases at J, with 7 bases between the two ends. CDR3 in amino acids: CASSLGLDYNEQFF. CDR3 coding DNA: TGCGCCAGCAGCTTGGGGCTAGACTACAATGAGCAGTTCTTC.

The chain couples TRBV2 to TRBJ2-6, with TRBD1 identical over 8 bases. CDR3 size: 18 residues. The ends lost 7 bases at V and 2 bases at J; junction bases unmatched: 13. Germline loops: CDR1 SNHLY, CDR2 FYNNEI. CDR3 amino acids: CASNPFPDRETGANVLTF. The CDR3 coding sequence is TGTGCCAGCAACCCCTTTCCGGACAGGGAGACTGGGGCCAACGTCCTGACTTTC.

The J gene is TRBJ1-6, the V gene TRBV9, with 7 bases matching TRBD1. V trimming: 6 bases; J trimming: 9 bases; junction bases outside the gene matches: 12. This CDR3 comprises 15 residues. Germline V CDR1 and CDR2: SGDLS, YYNGEE. CDR3 region: CASNREQGISSPLHF. CDR3 bases: TGTGCCAGCAACAGAGAACAGGGGATAAGTTCACCCCTCCACTTT.

This sequence joins TRBV5-6 and TRBJ2-7; possible D gene TRBD1, 5 bases. The germline V and J ends were trimmed by 4 bases and 3 bases, with 11 bases remaining between them. The CDR3 covers 13 residues. Germline V gene sequence: CDR1 SGHDT, CDR2 YYEEEE. The DNA of the CDR3 is TGTGCCAGCAGCGAGACAGCCTTCTACGAGCAGTACTTC. It specifies CASSETAFYEQYF.

V is TRBV5-1 and J is TRBJ2-7, with 9 nucleotides matching TRBD1. The V gene end was trimmed by 3 bases and the J gene end by 5 bases; junction bases not matched to a gene: 9. This CDR3 contains 15 residues. Germline CDR1 is SGHRS and CDR2 is YFSETQ. Here the CDR3 reads CASSWGDRVYNEQYF. The CDR3 DNA reads as TGCGCCAGCAGCTGGGGGGACAGGGTGTACAACGAGCAGTACTTC. The whole variable domain, remainder taken from reference TRBV5-1 and TRBJ2-7, is KAGVTQTPRYLIKTRGQQVTLSCSPISGHRSVSWYQQTPGQGLQFLFEYFSETQRNKGNFPGRFSGRQFSNSRSEMNVSTLELGDSALYLCASSWGDRVYNEQYFGPGTRLTVT.

The J gene is TRBJ2-5, the V gene TRBV7-9; 9 bases fit TRBD2. V shed 1 base, J shed 3 bases, and the junction held 3 bases outside the gene matches. Germline CDR1 is SEHNR and CDR2 is FQNEAQ (reference sequence). CDR3 length: 15 amino acids. In DNA form, the CDR3 reads TGTGCCAGCAGCTTAGTGACTAGCGGAAAAGAGACCCAGTACTTC. Amino acid sequence: CASSLVTSGKETQYF.

V is TRBV29-1 and J is TRBJ1-1; 12 nucleotides agree with TRBD1. The length of the CDR3 is 16 residues. Germline values: CDR1 SQVTM, CDR2 ANQGSEA. V was clipped by 7 bases and J by 5 bases; unmatched bases: 14. This chain's CDR3 is CSAPGTGGLIVTEAFF. CDR3 DNA sequence: TGCAGCGCACCCGGGACAGGGGGCTTGATTGTTACTGAAGCTTTCTTT.

V and J are TRBV6-5 and TRBJ2-6; D might be TRBD1 (5 bases). Germline V lookup: CDR1 MNHEY, CDR2 SVGAGI. The CDR3 has 15 residues. V lost 6 bases and J lost 2, with 11 bases in between. CDR3 nucleotides: TGTGCCAGCAGGGGGCAGTATACTGGGGCCAACGTCCTGACTTTC. This gives the protein CASRGQYTGANVLTF.

This clone was counted at least ten times. The V call is TRBV2, the J call TRBJ1-2, with a possible D match to TRBD1 (5 bases). The ends were cut back, 3 bases at V and 6 bases at J, with 11 bases in the middle. Germline lookup yields CDR1 SNHLY and CDR2 FYNNEI. CDR3 length: 13 amino acids. CDR3 nucleotide sequence: TGTGCCAGCAGTGATTCGCAGGGCGATGGCTACACCTTC. Protein sequence: CASSDSQGDGYTF.

A few counts support this clone. This chain joins TRBV27 and TRBJ2-7; 10 nucleotides align to TRBD1. Germline CDR1 MNHEY, CDR2 SMNVEV (reference sequence). The CDR3 has 19 residues. V lost 4 bases, J lost 3 bases, and 18 bases stayed unmatched. CDR3 sequence (DNA): TGTGCCAGCAGTTCCCTGAGGGACAGGGGTTTAATCTTCGGCTACGAGCAGTACTTC. Translation: CASSSLRDRGLIFGYEQYF.

The V call is TRBV9, the J call TRBJ2-3, with TRBD2 matching over 10 bases. Trimming at V came to 0 bases and at J to 4 bases, leaving 5 bases not matched to a gene. The CDR3 is 16 residues long. Germline CDR1 is SGDLS and CDR2 is YYNGEE. As DNA, the CDR3 is TGTGCCAGCAGCGTAGGTTCTAGCGGGAGTGCAGATACGCAGTATTTT. Its protein product is CASSVGSSGSADTQYF.